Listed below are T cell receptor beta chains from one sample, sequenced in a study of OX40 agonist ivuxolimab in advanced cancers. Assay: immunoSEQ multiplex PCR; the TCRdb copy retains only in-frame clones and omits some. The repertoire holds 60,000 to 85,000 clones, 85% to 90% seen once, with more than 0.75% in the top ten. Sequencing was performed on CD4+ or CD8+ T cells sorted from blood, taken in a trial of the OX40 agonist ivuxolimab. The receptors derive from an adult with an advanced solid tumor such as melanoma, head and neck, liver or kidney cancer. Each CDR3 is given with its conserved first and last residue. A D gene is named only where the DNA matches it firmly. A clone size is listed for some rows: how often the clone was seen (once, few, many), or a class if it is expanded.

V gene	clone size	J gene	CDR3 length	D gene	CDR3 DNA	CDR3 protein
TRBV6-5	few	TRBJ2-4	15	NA	TGTGCCAGTCAAAAAGGGTCGGGGCCAAGAAACATTCAGTACTTC	CASQKGSGPRNIQYF
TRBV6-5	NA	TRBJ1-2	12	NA	TGTGCCAGCAGTGAAGGACAGTATGGCTACACCTTC	CASSEGQYGYTF
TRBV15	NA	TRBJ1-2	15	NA	TGTGCCACCAGGGGACAAGGCCAGAATAACTATGGCTACACCTTC	CATRGQGQNNYGYTF
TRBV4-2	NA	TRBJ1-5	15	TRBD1	TGTGCCAGCAGCCAACCAGACAGGGAAGATCAGCCCCAGCATTTT	CASSQPDREDQPQHF
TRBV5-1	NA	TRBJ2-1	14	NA	TGCGCCAGCAGCTTGATAGTGGGAGACAATGAGCAGTTCTTC	CASSLIVGDNEQFF
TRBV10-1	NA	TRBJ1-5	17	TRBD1	TGCGCCAGCAGTGAGGGGACAGGGGGCAAGGGCAATCAGCCCCAGCATTTT	CASSEGTGGKGNQPQHF
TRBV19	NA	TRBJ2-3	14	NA	TGTGCCAGTACCAGGACTGCTAGCACAGATACGCAGTATTTT	CASTRTASTDTQYF
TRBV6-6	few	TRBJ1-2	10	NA	TGTGCCAGCAATGGGGATGGCTACACCTTC	CASNGDGYTF
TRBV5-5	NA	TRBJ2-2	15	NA	TGTGCCAGCAGCTTGGGACAGAGCAACACCGGGGAGCTGTTTTTT	CASSLGQSNTGELFF
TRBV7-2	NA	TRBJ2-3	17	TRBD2	TGTGCCAGCAGGTTTAGAGGTGGGCGGGGGAGCACAGATACGCAGTATTTT	CASRFRGGRGSTDTQYF
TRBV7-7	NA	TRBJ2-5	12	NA	TGTGCCAGCAGCCCGACACTGGGGACCCAGTACTTC	CASSPTLGTQYF
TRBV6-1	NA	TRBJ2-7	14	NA	TGTGCCAGCAGTATCGGACGGTTCTCCTACGAGCAGTACTTC	CASSIGRFSYEQYF
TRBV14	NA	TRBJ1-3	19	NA	TGTGCCAGCAGCCATGTCCCGGGCACAGCCCGCGTCTCTGGAAACACCATATATTTT	CASSHVPGTARVSGNTIYF
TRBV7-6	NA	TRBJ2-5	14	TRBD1	TGTGCCAGCAGCTCAGGGGGCGTCGATTGGGAGCAGTACTTC	CASSSGGVDWEQYF
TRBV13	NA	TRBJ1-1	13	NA	TGTGCCAGCAGCTTAGTAAGGGGCGCGGGAGCTTTCTTT	CASSLVRGAGAFF
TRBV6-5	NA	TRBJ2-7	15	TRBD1	TGTGCCAGCAGTTACCGAGCAGGGGGCCAGTACGAGCAGTACTTC	CASSYRAGGQYEQYF
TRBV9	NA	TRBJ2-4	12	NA	TGTGCCAGCCTATCCCGCGCAAACATTCAGTACTTC	CASLSRANIQYF
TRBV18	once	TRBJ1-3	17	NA	TGTGCCAGCTCACCACGGGGTGTAAAGAGCTCTGGAAACACCATATATTTT	CASSPRGVKSSGNTIYF
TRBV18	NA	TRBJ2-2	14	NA	TGTGCCAGCTCACCACTGGAACACACCGGGGAGCTGTTTTTT	CASSPLEHTGELFF
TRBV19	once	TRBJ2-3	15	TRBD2	TGTGCCAGTAGTATGGTAGGGAGGGAATCAGATACGCAGTATTTT	CASSMVGRESDTQYF
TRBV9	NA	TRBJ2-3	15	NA	TGTGCCAGCGGCGTAGTTTTCGGGACCTCTGATACGCAGTATTTT	CASGVVFGTSDTQYF
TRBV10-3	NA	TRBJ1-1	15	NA	TGTGCCATCAGTGAAGCCGCAGGGGCCCGAACTGAAGCTTTCTTT	CAISEAAGARTEAFF
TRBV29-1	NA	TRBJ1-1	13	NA	TGCAGCGCCGGGCGGGCACTGAACACTGAAGCTTTCTTT	CSAGRALNTEAFF
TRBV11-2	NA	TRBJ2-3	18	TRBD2	TGTGCCAGCAGCCAACAACGGGGGGGCGGGAGTTGGGCAGATACGCAGTATTTT	CASSQQRGGGSWADTQYF
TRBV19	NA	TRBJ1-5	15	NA	TGTGCCAGTAGTATAGGGGATTATAGCAATCAGCCCCAGCATTTT	CASSIGDYSNQPQHF
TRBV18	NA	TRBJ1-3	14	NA	TGTGCCAGCTCACCGAAGACTGGTGGAAACACCATATATTTT	CASSPKTGGNTIYF
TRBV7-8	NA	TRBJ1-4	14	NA	TGTGCCAGCAGCTTAGGAGGGTATTCAGGAAAACTGTTTTTT	CASSLGGYSGKLFF
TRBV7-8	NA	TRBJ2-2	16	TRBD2	TGTGCCAGCAGCTTAGGACTAGCGGGAGCATACGGGGAGCTGTTTTTT	CASSLGLAGAYGELFF
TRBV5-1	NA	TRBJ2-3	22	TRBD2	TGCGCCAGCAGCTTGACTTATCGACAACCGGGACTAGCGAAGACTAGCACAGATACGCAGTATTTT	CASSLTYRQPGLAKTSTDTQYF
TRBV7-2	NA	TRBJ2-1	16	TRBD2	TGTGCCAGCAGCTTAGGGTACGGGAGGGCCTTAGGGGAGCAGTTCTTC	CASSLGYGRALGEQFF
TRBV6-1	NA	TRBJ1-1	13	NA	TGTGCCACCATACTGGGGGGCAACACTGAAGCTTTCTTT	CATILGGNTEAFF
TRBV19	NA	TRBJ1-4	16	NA	TGTGCCAGTAGTAGGAGGACAGCGGCTTCAAGTGAAAAACTGTTTTTT	CASSRRTAASSEKLFF
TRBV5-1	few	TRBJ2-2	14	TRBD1	TGCGCCAGCAGTCCCAGACAGGGTACCGGGGAGCTGTTTTTT	CASSPRQGTGELFF
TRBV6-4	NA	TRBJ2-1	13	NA	TGTGCCAGCAGTGAGAGGCCCTACAATGAGCAGTTCTTC	CASSERPYNEQFF
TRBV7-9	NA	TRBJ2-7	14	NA	TGTGCCAGCAGCTTATCGACCGGGAGTTACGAGCAGTACTTC	CASSLSTGSYEQYF
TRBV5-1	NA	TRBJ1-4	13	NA	TGCGCCAGCAGCTTGGACGGCCCCGAGGGACTGTTTTTT	CASSLDGPEGLFF
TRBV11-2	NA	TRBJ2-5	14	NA	TGTGCCAGCAGCCCATATACAGGTCAAGAGACCCAGTACTTC	CASSPYTGQETQYF
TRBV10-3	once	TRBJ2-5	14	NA	TGTGCCATCAGTGAGACAGGGACGCAAGAGACCCAGTACTTC	CAISETGTQETQYF
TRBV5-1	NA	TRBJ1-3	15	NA	TGCGCCAGCTGGGATGAAGGGCCGACTGGAAACACCATATATTTT	CASWDEGPTGNTIYF
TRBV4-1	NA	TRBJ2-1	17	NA	TGCGCCAGCAGCCGACGGGACGGGATGGTCTCCTACAATGAGCAGTTCTTC	CASSRRDGMVSYNEQFF
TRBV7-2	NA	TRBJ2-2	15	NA	TGTGCCAGCAGCTCGGGGGACAGACACACCGGGGAGCTGTTTTTT	CASSSGDRHTGELFF
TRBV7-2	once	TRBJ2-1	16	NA	TGTGCCAGCAGCTTAGTGGGTAGCGGCGTGGTTGGGGAGCAGTTCTTC	CASSLVGSGVVGEQFF
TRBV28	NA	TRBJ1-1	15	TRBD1	TGTGCCAGCAGTTCCCGGGACAGTATGAACACTGAAGCTTTCTTT	CASSSRDSMNTEAFF
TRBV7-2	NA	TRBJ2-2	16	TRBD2	TGTGCCAGCAGCCTAACTCCTAGCGGAGGTGGCGGGGAGCTGTTTTTT	CASSLTPSGGGGELFF
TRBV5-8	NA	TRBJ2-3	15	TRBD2	TGTGCCAGCAGTTTGGGACTAGCGGCTACAGATACGCAGTATTTT	CASSLGLAATDTQYF
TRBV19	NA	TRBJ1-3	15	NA	TGTGCCAGTAGTACCCGCCTCGACGGTGGAAACACCATATATTTT	CASSTRLDGGNTIYF
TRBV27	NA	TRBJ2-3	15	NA	TGTGCCAGCAGTCGTATCAGGGGGGCCACAGATACGCAGTATTTT	CASSRIRGATDTQYF
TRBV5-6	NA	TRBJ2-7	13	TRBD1	TGTGCCAGCAGCAAGACAGGGGGCTACGAGCAGTACTTC	CASSKTGGYEQYF
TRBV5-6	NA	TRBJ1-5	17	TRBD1	TGTGCCAGCAGCTCGGCTGAGGACAGGGGGAGCAATCAGCCCCAGCATTTT	CASSSAEDRGSNQPQHF
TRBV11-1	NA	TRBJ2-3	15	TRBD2	TGTGCCAGCAGCCCCTCGGGAGGGTACACAGATACGCAGTATTTT	CASSPSGGYTDTQYF
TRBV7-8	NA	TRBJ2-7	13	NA	TGTGCCAGCAGCCCGGACACCTCCTACGAGCAGTACTTC	CASSPDTSYEQYF
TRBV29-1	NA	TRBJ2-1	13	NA	TGCAGCGTTCTGCGGGGAGCCTACAATGAGCAGTTCTTC	CSVLRGAYNEQFF
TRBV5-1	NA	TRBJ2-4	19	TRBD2	TGCGCCAGCAGCTTGGCTGGGACTAGCGGGACCTTAGCCAAAAACATTCAGTACTTC	CASSLAGTSGTLAKNIQYF
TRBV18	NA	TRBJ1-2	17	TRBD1	TGTGCCAGCTCACCCACACCCACCCCGACAGGGAGATATGGCTACACCTTC	CASSPTPTPTGRYGYTF
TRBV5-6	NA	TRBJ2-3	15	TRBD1	TGTGCCAGCAGCTTCTACAGGGGGCGCACAGATACGCAGTATTTT	CASSFYRGRTDTQYF
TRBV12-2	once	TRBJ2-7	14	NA	TGTGCAAGTCGCTTTTGCACGAGCTCCTACGAGCAGTACTTC	CASRFCTSSYEQYF
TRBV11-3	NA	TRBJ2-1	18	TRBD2	TGTGCCAGCAGCTTAGTAGGGACTAGCGGAGTTTCATACAATGAGCAGTTCTTC	CASSLVGTSGVSYNEQFF